This T cell receptor beta chain was sequenced for a study of shared clonotypes between healthy human individuals. Some clones are missing from TCRdb's copy, which holds only in-frame ones; the method was immunoSEQ multiplex PCR. The data contain approximately 2.3 million clones, just over 90% of them seen just once; the ten biggest clones take up under 0.45%. This CDR3 comprises 14 residues. V was pared by 4 bases and J by 5 bases, with 6 bases of the junction left unmatched. Germline CDR1 reads LNHDA; CDR2 reads SQIVND (reference sequence). About this clone: Its specificity is not known.

HIV-negative, healthy adults without recent acute infections or vaccinations were the donors. Findings and caveats of the study: Researchers found naive subsets generally carried larger estimated richness than memory subsets. Approximately 4.6% of naive CD4 clonotypes were common to several donors.

Sequencing was performed on naive CD4+ T cells from PBMCs. Subset here: CD45RA+ positively selected. The chain recombines TRBV19 with TRBJ1-1; 8 nucleotides agree with TRBD1. This TCR was recovered from a man aged 18 to 30 in good health. Some clones in this sample may be carry-over from other donors' samples. The CDR3 is CASSTQGGLTEAFF. CDR3 sequence (DNA): TGTGCCAGTAGTACACAGGGGGGACTGACTGAAGCTTTCTTT. Complete variable domain (other parts from reference TRBV19 and TRBJ1-1): DGGITQSPKYLFRKEGQNVTLSCEQNLNHDAMYWYRQDPGQGLRLIYYSQIVNDFQKGDIAEGYSVSREKKESFPLTVTSAQKNPTAFYLCASSTQGGLTEAFFGQGTRLTVV.